The TCR beta chain under discussion was sequenced for a study of T-cell reconstitution after alpha-beta-depleted transplantation in children. Library preparation (for TCRbeta) was performed with unique molecular identifiers. TCRdb re-called the PCR reads through MiXCR, storing one row per CDR3 protein. The sample has about 460,000 distinct CDR3 sequences; under 15% are singletons. CDR1 is MNHNY and CDR2 is SVGAGI in the germline V gene (reference sequence). The V segment lost 8 bases and the J segment 5 bases; nucleotides outside the gene matches: 7. CDR3 length equals 13 residues. The sample here was PBMCs from the stem cell graft donor, taken from the stem cell graft. This TCR derives from a human donor who donated a stem cell graft to a child with combined immunodeficiency. This chain connects TRBV6-6 to TRBJ2-5; 8 bases agree with TRBD2. CDR3 bases: TGTGCCAGCGGGGGTAGCGGGGTTGAGACCCAGTACTTC. Translated: CASGGSGVETQYF.